What follows are 26 T cell receptor beta chains derived from one specimen sequenced in a study of CD8 T cells in Susac syndrome. Reverse transcription used about 0.45 to 1 ug RNA and random hexamers. Each CDR3 protein gets one entry after TCRdb re-called the immunoSEQ multiplex PCR reads with MiXCR. This table has roughly 120,000 distinct CDR3 sequences, around 94% appearing once. Sequenced input: CD4+ T cells from PBMCs. These receptors came from a human donor in good health.

The gene calls are TRBV19 and TRBJ2-4; TRBD1 aligns across 12 bases. The germline V gene encodes CDR1 LNHDA and CDR2 SQIVND (reference sequence). The trim removed 8 bases at V and 2 bases at J, leaving 13 bases unmatched. The length of the CDR3 is 18 residues. CDR3 DNA sequence: TGTGCCAGTGATGCGGGACAGGGGGCAAAGATCTCCAAAAACATTCAGTACTTC. It encodes CASDAGQGAKISKNIQYF.

The rearrangement joins TRBV29-1 to TRBJ2-7; 8 bases are shared with TRBD1. This CDR3 has 11 residues. J lost 3 bases, V lost 7 bases, and 2 bases had no gene match. Germline V gene sequence: CDR1 SQVTM, CDR2 ANQGSEA. The CDR3 DNA follows: TGCAGCGGCGGACAGGGCTACGAGCAGTACTTC. It codes for CSGGQGYEQYF.

CDR3 nucleotide sequence: TGTGCAAGTCGCTTAGGTAGCGGGAGGGGACATGAGCAGTTCTTC. It specifies CASRLGSGRGHEQFF. V and J are TRBV12-2 and TRBJ2-1; the D call TRBD2 from the table was never checked on the DNA. TRBV12-2 is a pseudogene locus. This CDR3 contains 15 residues.

This rearrangement joins TRBV3-1 to TRBJ1-5; perhaps TRBD1 as D (5 bases). Trimming took off 3 bases at V and 9 bases at J, with 15 bases between the two ends. Germline V gene data show CDR1 as LGHDT and CDR2 as YNNKEL (reference sequence). The CDR3 sequence is 14 residues long. The CDR3 spells CASSQGPLPWPQHF. DNA for the CDR3: TGTGCCAGCAGCCAGGGACCGCTCCCATGGCCCCAGCATTTT.

In this sample, this clonotype turned up once. This chain links TRBV18 with TRBJ2-2, with 8 bases identical to TRBD1. V shed 6 bases, J shed 4 bases, and the junction held 13 bases outside the gene matches. This CDR3 region has 17 residues. Germline V lookup: CDR1 KGHSH, CDR2 LQKENI. CDR3 sequence reads: CASSPPQGASSTGELFF. The DNA for the CDR3 is TGTGCCAGCTCCCCCCCCCAGGGGGCTTCGAGCACCGGGGAGCTGTTTTTT.

The chain uses TRBV6-1 and TRBJ1-1; D not certain. The germline V gene has CDR1 MNHNS and CDR2 SASEGT. The CDR3 is 14 residues long. Trimming pared 6 bases from V and 3 bases from J, leaving 14 bases between. Here the CDR3 reads CASRWTAGYTEAFF. CDR3 in DNA: TGTGCCAGCAGGTGGACGGCTGGATACACTGAAGCTTTCTTT.

This chain uses TRBV3-1 with TRBJ1-2, with D perhaps matching TRBD1 (5 bases). Germline CDR1 reads LGHDT; CDR2 reads YNNKEL (reference sequence). The CDR3 is 12 residues long. Trimming left V 3 bases short and J 8 bases short, with 10 bases between. The CDR3 DNA reads TGTGCCAGCAGCCACCAGGGCGGAGGCTACACCTTC. It encodes CASSHQGGGYTF. Full variable domain (rest looked up from reference TRBV3-1 and TRBJ1-2): DTAVSQTPKYLVTQMGNDKSIKCEQNLGHDTMYWYKQDSKKFLKIMFSYNNKELIINETVPNRFSPKSPDKAHLNLHINSLELGDSAVYFCASSHQGGGYTFGSGTRLTVV.

The chain links TRBV3-1 to TRBJ2-7; 11 bases line up with TRBD2. The V gene's germline CDR1 is LGHDT and CDR2 YNNKEL (reference sequence). CDR3 size: 15 residues. V dropped 1 base and J dropped 2; count of bases not matched to a gene: 1. The CDR3 region has the DNA TGTGCCAGCAGCCAAGCACTAGCGGGGGCCTACGAGCAGTACTTC. Protein: CASSQALAGAYEQYF.

Written as DNA, the CDR3 is TGTGCCATCAGTGAGGACAGGGGGCTGGAGACCCAGTACTTC. It translates to CAISEDRGLETQYF. This sequence joins TRBV10-3 and TRBJ2-5, with 10 bases matching TRBD1. The CDR3 consists of 14 residues. Losses at the gene ends were 2 bases for V and 5 bases for J; bases not matched to a gene: 2. The germline CDR1 and CDR2 sequences are ENHRY and SYGVKD.

The rearrangement links TRBV10-3 to TRBJ1-1; 7 bases map to TRBD1. Unmatched junction bases numbered 6, after V lost 6 bases and J lost 11 bases. Germline CDR1 and CDR2: ENHRY and SYGVKD. This CDR3 comprises 11 residues. CDR3 loop: CAIRGDSGAFF. In nucleotides, the CDR3 is TGTGCCATCAGGGGGGACAGCGGGGCTTTCTTT.

In its sample, this clonotype was seen a few times. The chain carries TRBV7-2 and TRBJ2-7, with D unclear. CDR3 length: 11 amino acids. V dropped 3 bases and J dropped 5 bases, with 5 bases sitting between them. From germline, CDR1 is SGHTA and CDR2 FQGNSA. The DNA of the CDR3 is TGTGCCAGCAGCTTTTCAGACGAGCAGTACTTC. Translating gives CASSFSDEQYF.

CDR3: CASSLGQGYTEAFF. The CDR3 DNA is TGCGCCAGCAGCTTGGGACAGGGATACACTGAAGCTTTCTTT. The V and J genes are TRBV5-1 and TRBJ1-1, with 7 bases fitting TRBD1. This CDR3 has 14 amino acids. With V trimmed by 0 bases and J by 3 bases, 2 bases remained unmatched. The V gene's germline CDR1 is SGHRS and CDR2 YFSETQ.

The genes are TRBV5-1 and TRBJ1-5; 7 bases match TRBD1. Trimming at V came to 4 bases and at J to 3 bases, leaving 10 bases not matched to a gene. Germline lookup yields CDR1 SGHRS and CDR2 YFSETQ. The CDR3 runs 16 residues. CDR3 DNA sequence: TGCGCCAGCAGCAGGGGTCCGACAGGGCCCAATCAGCCCCAGCATTTT. It is translated as CASSRGPTGPNQPQHF.

The chain uses TRBV2 and TRBJ1-1; D gene unclear. The V gene lost 7 bases and the J gene lost 4 bases, with 13 bases spanning the gap. This CDR3 has 13 amino acids. Per the germline V gene, CDR1 is SNHLY and CDR2 is FYNNEI. The CDR3 is CASTSGAGTEAFF. The CDR3 coding sequence is TGTGCCAGCACCTCGGGAGCGGGCACTGAAGCTTTCTTT.

The gene calls are TRBV3-1 and TRBJ1-1; unclear D gene. Deletions cut 0 bases from V and 14 bases from J, with 19 bases between. The CDR3 has 14 amino acids. Per the germline V gene, CDR1 is LGHDT and CDR2 is YNNKEL (reference sequence). The CDR3 spells CASSQEQQTLGAFF. CDR3 DNA sequence: TGTGCCAGCAGCCAAGAACAACAGACTCTTGGAGCCTTCTTT. The full variable domain, rest sourced from reference TRBV3-1 and TRBJ1-1, is DTAVSQTPKYLVTQMGNDKSIKCEQNLGHDTMYWYKQDSKKFLKIMFSYNNKELIINETVPNRFSPKSPDKAHLNLHINSLELGDSAVYFCASSQEQQTLGAFFGQGTRLTVV.

This chain uses TRBV20-1 with TRBJ1-5, with D perhaps TRBD1 (5 bases). Trimming took 0 bases from V and 3 from J, leaving 9 bases between them. The CDR3 runs to 14 residues. Germline assignment: CDR1 DFQATT and CDR2 SNEGSKA (reference sequence). DNA of the CDR3: TGCAGTGCTAGAGAGGGGGGATCCAATCAGCCCCAGCATTTT. Protein product: CSAREGGSNQPQHF.

This clonotype was counted a few times. Here the CDR3 reads CSVHFDGTYEQYF. The CDR3 nucleotides are TGCAGCGTACACTTCGACGGAACCTACGAGCAGTACTTC. V and J are TRBV29-1 and TRBJ2-7; D gene ambiguous. This CDR3 is built from 13 residues. Trimming stripped 6 bases from V and 2 bases from J, with 14 bases between. From germline, CDR1 is SQVTM and CDR2 ANQGSEA.

V is TRBV6-4 and J is TRBJ1-2; the D is unclear. Germline values: CDR1 MRHNA, CDR2 SNTAGT. Trimming removed 0 bases from V and 3 bases from J, with 11 bases in between. The CDR3 sequence is 15 residues long. The CDR3 sequence is CASSDSTLAYYGYTF. In DNA, the CDR3 is TGTGCCAGCAGTGACTCGACCCTTGCCTACTATGGCTACACCTTC.

The chain has TRBV19 and TRBJ1-4; TRBD1 agrees at 11 bases. The V and J ends lost 7 bases and 11 bases, in that order; junction bases with no gene match: 9. The germline gives CDR1 LNHDA, CDR2 SQIVND (reference sequence). This CDR3 has 14 residues. The CDR3 loop reads CASKERTGGMKLFF. For the CDR3, the DNA is TGTGCCAGTAAGGAAAGGACAGGGGGCATGAAACTGTTTTTT.

CDR3 coding DNA: TGCAGCGTTGCGGCAGGCCAAGAGACCCAGTACTTC. Translating gives CSVAAGQETQYF. The chain joins TRBV29-1 to TRBJ2-5; the D is unclear. The CDR3 spans 12 residues. V was trimmed by 4 bases and J by 1 base, leaving 7 bases between them. Germline V gene lookup returns CDR1 SQVTM and CDR2 ANQGSEA.

The chain couples TRBV18 to TRBJ1-4, with D uncertain. V lost 4 bases to trimming and J lost 6 bases, with 6 bases between them. The V gene's germline CDR1 is KGHSH and CDR2 LQKENI. The length of the CDR3 is 12 residues. The CDR3 DNA follows: TGTGCCAGCTCACTGACGGATGAAAAACTGTTTTTT. Its translation: CASSLTDEKLFF. Drawing the rest from reference TRBV18 and TRBJ1-4, the complete variable domain is NAGVMQNPRHLVRRRGQEARLRCSPMKGHSHVYWYRQLPEEGLKFMVYLQKENIIDESGMPKERFSAEFPKEGPSILRIQQVVRGDSAAYFCASSLTDEKLFFGSGTQLSVL.

V usage is TRBV7-9 and J usage is TRBJ1-2, with a possible D match to TRBD1 (5 bases). This CDR3 has 15 amino acids. V shed 1 base and J shed 4 bases, with 13 bases lying between them. The V gene's germline CDR1 is SEHNR and CDR2 FQNEAQ (reference sequence). The CDR3 sequence: CASSLEVRGAYGYTF. CDR3 DNA: TGTGCCAGCAGCTTAGAGGTCCGGGGCGCCTATGGCTACACCTTC.

The chain uses TRBV7-2 and TRBJ2-7, with D hard to call. The V and J ends lost 5 bases and 0 bases respectively, with 11 bases between them. CDR3 length equals 14 residues. Germline assignment: CDR1 SGHTA and CDR2 FQGNSA. The DNA of the CDR3 is TGTGCCAGCAGCGTAAGTGCCAACTCCTACGAGCAGTACTTC. It codes for CASSVSANSYEQYF.

This chain joins TRBV5-1 and TRBJ2-7, with D possibly TRBD2 on 6 matching bases. V was shortened by 4 bases and J by 10 bases, with 15 bases between the two germline ends. The germline V gene has CDR1 SGHRS and CDR2 YFSETQ. CDR3 size: 12 residues. The CDR3 sequence is CASSPFGGPQYF. The CDR3 nucleotides read TGCGCCAGCAGCCCATTTGGAGGGCCCCAGTACTTC. Full variable domain (remainder filled in from reference TRBV5-1 and TRBJ2-7): KAGVTQTPRYLIKTRGQQVTLSCSPISGHRSVSWYQQTPGQGLQFLFEYFSETQRNKGNFPGRFSGRQFSNSRSEMNVSTLELGDSALYLCASSPFGGPQYFGPGTRLTVT.

The chain joins TRBV20-1 to TRBJ2-7, with D perhaps being TRBD1 or TRBD2 (6 bases each). The CDR3 contains 15 residues. Per the germline V gene, CDR1 is DFQATT and CDR2 is SNEGSKA (reference sequence). With 1 base removed from V and 2 bases from J, the gap between germline ends came to 15 bases. CDR3 in DNA: TGCAGTGCTAGAGGGTCGGGGGCAGGGGCCTACGAGCAGTACTTC. This sequence encodes CSARGSGAGAYEQYF.

There are a few counts of this clonotype. The chain employs TRBV5-6 and TRBJ2-7; the D gene is possibly TRBD1 (5 bases). CDR1 and CDR2 (germline): SGHDT, YYEEEE. The CDR3 is 15 amino acids. Trimming pared 4 bases from V and 2 bases from J, leaving 16 bases between. The CDR3 bases are TGTGCCAGCAGCCTTGATTGGACGGACACCTACGAGCAGTACTTC. Translating gives CASSLDWTDTYEQYF. The full variable domain, with the rest looked up from reference TRBV5-6 and TRBJ2-7, is DAGVTQSPTHLIKTRGQQVTLRCSPKSGHDTVSWYQQALGQGPQFIFQYYEEEERQRGNFPDRFSGHQFPNYSSELNVNALLLGDSALYLCASSLDWTDTYEQYFGPGTRLTVT.